The T cell receptor beta chain under discussion was sequenced for a study of cytomegalovirus exposure and HLA in healthy donors. Study-level results: TRBV6-2, TRBV6-3 and some other V segments were excluded as indistinguishable. The authors confirmed in vitro that a few CMV-associated chains were specific for CMV antigens. Prior analysis indicated that the majority of TCR beta V segments exhibited productivity approximately 90% or approximately 30% of the time.

The V and J ends lost 1 base and 2 bases, in that order; junction bases with no gene match: 3. CDR1 SSHAT and CDR2 FNYEAQ come from the germline V gene (reference sequence). The CDR3 runs 15 residues. PCR used 60 Vbeta primers and 13 Jbeta primers. TCRdb keeps only in-frame clones here, not all; method: immunoSEQ multiplex PCR. Among about 25,000 clones listed, about four fifths were seen once. Concerning this clone itself: Its antigen is unidentified.

The sample was PBMCs. This TCR came from a male donor in good health and CMV-seronegative. The chain carries TRBV7-7 and TRBJ2-3; the match to TRBD2 covers 7 bases. CDR3 in amino acids: CASSLGRGDTDTQYF. The CDR3, as DNA: TGTGCCAGCAGCTTAGGACGGGGGGACACAGATACGCAGTATTTT.